Here is one T cell receptor beta chain with its context. Here immunoSEQ multiplex PCR was the method, and the copy in TCRdb shows in-frame clones only, minus some. The sample includes some 60,000 clones, about nine tenths of them seen just once. This sample was taken from a study of T cell changes during pregnancy in multiple sclerosis. The CDR3 is 17 residues long. The V gene's germline CDR1 is SGHNT and CDR2 YYREEE (reference sequence). The J segment lost 3 bases and the V segment lost 4 bases, leaving 7 bases of the junction unmatched. The V gene is TRBV5-4, the J gene TRBJ2-3, with 14 bases matching TRBD2. The receptor comes from a female donor with multiple sclerosis, enrolled in a pregnancy study. The source was CD4+ T cells from peripheral blood mononuclear cells, collected in the third trimester of pregnancy. DNA of the CDR3: TGTGCCAGCAGCGTAAGACTAGCGGGGGGGCCAACAGATACGCAGTATTTT. Its protein product is CASSVRLAGGPTDTQYF.